This is a list of T cell receptor beta chains from one sample in a study of cytomegalovirus exposure and HLA in healthy donors. Clones were sequenced by immunoSEQ multiplex PCR, and TCRdb holds only the in-frame ones, with some missing. Of 100,000 to 150,000 clones in the sample, nearly 90% are singletons; the top ten hold about 1.1%. Sequenced material: PBMCs. These receptors were taken from a woman younger than 35 in good health and CMV-seronegative. CDR3s include the opening cysteine and the closing phenylalanine or tryptophan. A D gene is named only where the DNA matches it firmly. Clone sizes are given selectively: once, few, many, or a class where the clone is expanded.

TRBJ1-1,13,-,TRBV4-1,-,TGCGCCAGCAGCCAATTGGCTGCCACTGAAGCTTTCTTT,CASSQLAATEAFF
TRBJ1-1,16,-,TRBV19,-,TGTGCCAGTAGTATAACCCCGGCAGGGGTCTACGGTGAAGCTTTCTTT,CASSITPAGVYGEAFF
TRBJ1-5,14,TRBD1,TRBV10-3,-,TGTGCCATCAGGGACGGGACAGGGAATCAGCCCCAGCATTTT,CAIRDGTGNQPQHF
TRBJ2-7,13,-,TRBV7-9,-,TGTGCCAGCAGCTTATCTTCAGGTCCCGAGCAGTACTTC,CASSLSSGPEQYF
TRBJ2-1,15,TRBD1,TRBV30,once,TGTGCCTGGGGAAAAGACAGGGGGCCGTACAATGAGCAGTTCTTC,CAWGKDRGPYNEQFF
TRBJ1-6,15,-,TRBV4-1,-,TGCGCCAGCAGCCAAGACGGGGGAAACTATTCACCCCTCCACTTT,CASSQDGGNYSPLHF
TRBJ2-7,15,TRBD2,TRBV9,-,TGTGCCAGCAGCGTAGATCCTAGCGGTTCCTACGAGCAGTACTTC,CASSVDPSGSYEQYF
TRBJ2-1,15,TRBD1,TRBV30,once,TGTGCCTGGAGTCCGCGGGACAGGGATTACAATGAGCAGTTCTTC,CAWSPRDRDYNEQFF
TRBJ1-5,15,TRBD1,TRBV2,-,TGTGCCAGCAAAGCTGCAGGGGGCTTCAATCAGCCCCAGCATTTT,CASKAAGGFNQPQHF
TRBJ1-6,15,-,TRBV13,-,TGTGCCAGCAGCCCCACCGGGGGGGCCCTGAAGCCCCTCCACTTT,CASSPTGGALKPLHF
TRBJ2-7,14,TRBD1,TRBV29-1,-,TGCAGCGTTGAAGGGGACAGCACCAATTACGAGCAGTACTTC,CSVEGDSTNYEQYF
TRBJ2-3,15,TRBD2,TRBV28,-,TGTGCCAGCAGTTTTCGCGGGGGGAGCGCAGATACGCAGTATTTT,CASSFRGGSADTQYF
TRBJ2-1,15,TRBD1,TRBV5-1,-,TGCGCCAGCAGCTGGACCGGGACAGGGCACAATGAGCAGTTCTTC,CASSWTGTGHNEQFF
TRBJ2-2,16,TRBD2,TRBV6-5,-,TGTGCCAGCAGTTATTCGGGACTAGCGGGAACCGGGGAGCTGTTTTTT,CASSYSGLAGTGELFF
TRBJ2-7,13,TRBD1,TRBV4-3,-,TGCGCCAGCAGCCAGGGACAGGGTGACGAGCAGTACTTC,CASSQGQGDEQYF
TRBJ2-7,12,-,TRBV7-2,few,TGTGCCAGCAGCTCGCAGGGGTTCGAGCAGTACTTC,CASSSQGFEQYF
TRBJ1-1,14,TRBD1,TRBV18,-,TGTGCCAGCTCACCACCTCGACAGGGTACTGAAGCTTTCTTT,CASSPPRQGTEAFF
TRBJ2-5,17,TRBD2,TRBV27,-,TGTGCCAGCAGTCCCTTGACTAGCGGGGGGTACCAAGAGACCCAGTACTTC,CASSPLTSGGYQETQYF
TRBJ1-5,15,TRBD1,TRBV4-3,-,TGCGCCAGCAGCCAAGATTTCAGGGGGGATCAGCCCCAGCATTTT,CASSQDFRGDQPQHF
TRBJ1-2,13,-,TRBV7-2,-,TGTGCCAGCAGCTCTGACAGTAACTATGGCTACACCTTC,CASSSDSNYGYTF
TRBJ2-3,16,-,TRBV4-1,once,TGCGCCAGCAGCCTGACGGGCGCGGGATCCACAGATACGCAGTATTTT,CASSLTGAGSTDTQYF
TRBJ1-1,15,-,TRBV9,-,TGTGCCAGCAGCGTAGACTCAACCAGCGGCACTGAAGCTTTCTTT,CASSVDSTSGTEAFF
TRBJ1-5,15,-,TRBV6-4,once,TGTGCCAGCAGTGACGTCGGACAGCCCAATCAGCCCCAGCATTTT,CASSDVGQPNQPQHF
TRBJ1-1,12,-,TRBV28,few,TGTGCCAGCAGTTTTGGCGGGACTGAAGCTTTCTTT,CASSFGGTEAFF
TRBJ1-5,15,TRBD1,TRBV30,-,TGTGCCTGGAGTCCCGGACAGGGGGGGAATCAGCCCCAGCATTTT,CAWSPGQGGNQPQHF
TRBJ2-7,14,TRBD2,TRBV6-5,-,TGTGCCAGCAGTTACTCGACTAGCGCCTACGAGCAGTACTTC,CASSYSTSAYEQYF
TRBJ2-1,13,TRBD2,TRBV2,-,TGTGCCAGTAGCGGGAGTTCCTACAATGAGCAGTTCTTC,CASSGSSYNEQFF
TRBJ1-5,16,-,TRBV2,-,TGTGCCAGCAGTGGGCCAACAGGAGGGAACCATCAGCCCCAGCATTTT,CASSGPTGGNHQPQHF
TRBJ1-4,14,-,TRBV6-5,-,TGTGCCAGCAGTCAGACAGCAACTAATGAAAAACTGTTTTTT,CASSQTATNEKLFF
TRBJ2-3,13,TRBD1,TRBV11-2,-,TGTGCCAGCAGCCGACAGGGTCTGGATACGCAGTATTTT,CASSRQGLDTQYF
TRBJ2-5,13,TRBD1,TRBV7-6,-,TGTGCCAGCAGCTTAGGACAGGGAGAGACCCAGTACTTC,CASSLGQGETQYF
TRBJ1-4,11,-,TRBV2,few,TGTGCCAGCACAGGGTCGGAAAAACTGTTTTTT,CASTGSEKLFF
TRBJ1-2,12,-,TRBV5-4,few,TGTGCCAGCAGCTCGGACAGCTATGGCTACACCTTC,CASSSDSYGYTF
TRBJ1-1,13,-,TRBV7-9,-,TGTGCCAGCAGCCCCCCAGTTAACACTGAAGCTTTCTTT,CASSPPVNTEAFF
TRBJ1-1,14,-,TRBV27,once,TGTGCCAGCAGTTATTACGGGGGTCACACTGAAGCTTTCTTT,CASSYYGGHTEAFF